This T cell receptor (beta chain) was recorded in a study of blood T cells in healthy people across ages. Germline assignment: CDR1 SGHTA and CDR2 FQGTGA. Trimming took 3 bases from V and 7 from J, leaving 13 bases between them. The CDR3 contains 13 residues. Study-wide findings and caveats: TCR beta diversity, measured per million T cells, fell in a roughly linear way with age. Donor CMV status, an unknown factor, possibly confounded changes in expanded clonotypes.

The use of a sample-barcoded 5' primer and a J-beta primer mix characterized a second PCR of 7 to 11 cycles. One entry per CDR3 protein results from TCRdb running MiXCR on the 5' RACE reads. The repertoire holds around 1,800,000 distinct CDR3 sequences, with around 42% as singletons. This clonotype has more than one count but fewer than ten. As yet, its antigen is unknown. This TCR came from a human donor in good health. The rearrangement uses TRBV7-3 and TRBJ2-7; no definite D call. Material for sequencing was blood. CDR3 residues: CASSFEHSREQYF. The DNA of the CDR3 is TGTGCCAGCAGCTTCGAACATTCCCGAGAGCAGTACTTC. The variable domain in full, with the rest retrieved from reference TRBV7-3 and TRBJ2-7, is GAGVSQTPSNKVTEKGKYVELRCDPISGHTALYWYRQSLGQGPEFLIYFQGTGAADDSGLPNDRFFAVRPEGSVSTLKIQRTERGDSAVYLCASSFEHSREQYFGPGTRLTVT.